A selection of T cell receptor beta chains follows, all from one sample in a study of naive and memory T cell subsets. One entry per CDR3 protein results from TCRdb running MiXCR on the UMI-ligation and nested PCR reads. In the table there are 95,000 to 150,000 distinct CDR3 sequences, 36% of which are singletons. Input material: central memory CD4+ T cells from blood. The receptors derive from a human donor in good health. Both conserved end residues are part of each CDR3. The order of the fields is J gene, V gene, clone size, D gene, CDR3 DNA, CDR3 protein. D genes are given only for firm matches. The listing skips clone size in some rows; elsewhere it reads once, few, many or a size class.

TRBJ2-3	TRBV3-1	few	TRBD2	TGTGCCAGCAGCCAAGATGTAGCGGGAGCCAACACAGATACGCAGTATTTT	CASSQDVAGANTDTQYF
TRBJ2-1	TRBV15	once	TRBD2	TGTGCCACCAGCAGGAGCGGGAGTCGGAATGAGCAGTTCTTC	CATSRSGSRNEQFF
TRBJ2-7	TRBV6-2/TRBV6-3	few	-	TGTGCCAGCAGCAATGCCCCCTACGAGCAGTACTTC	CASSNAPYEQYF
TRBJ2-1	TRBV4-2	-	TRBD2	TGTGCCAGCAGCCAAGGAACTAGCGGGAGGGGAGACAATGAGCAGTTCTTC	CASSQGTSGRGDNEQFF
TRBJ2-3	TRBV5-6	-	-	TGTGCCAGCAGCCGTCTAGCTTCATTCACAGATACGCAGTATTTT	CASSRLASFTDTQYF
TRBJ1-1	TRBV5-1	-	-	TGCGCCAGCAGCCTCGTCCCATTTCAGAGCCTGAACACTGAAGCTTTCTTT	CASSLVPFQSLNTEAFF
TRBJ2-2	TRBV7-6	-	-	TGTGCCAGCAGCTTACTCGTCCGGGGAGCGACCACCGGGGAGCTGTTTTTT	CASSLLVRGATTGELFF
TRBJ1-4	TRBV6-5	once	-	TGTGCCAGCAGTTACTCAGCAACTAATGAAAAACTGTTTTTT	CASSYSATNEKLFF
TRBJ2-7	TRBV29-1	-	TRBD2	TGCAGCGTCGCGGGAGATTATCTCTACGAGCAGTACTTC	CSVAGDYLYEQYF
TRBJ2-5	TRBV20-1	few	TRBD2	TGCAGTGCTAGAGATCGTAGGCTAGCGGGAGCTCGGGAGACCCAGTACTTC	CSARDRRLAGARETQYF